Presented here are 3 T cell receptor beta chains from one specimen sequenced in a study of spatial heterogeneity in lung cancer. Study-wide points: Counts of expanded alpha and beta TCRs within tumors tracked the tumor nonsynonymous mutation count.

Time point in this sample: sample taken at primary tumor resection. The antigens these receptors bind are not known. TCRdb redid the calling of the 5' RACE reads with MiXCR, one entry per CDR3 protein. Counted here are more than 20,000 distinct CDR3 sequences, roughly 6.7% occurring once; the ten biggest clones make up 9% to 12%. Sequenced material: lung tumor tissue, taken at surgery. These receptors were obtained from a male donor with early-stage non-small cell lung cancer.

This clonotype was picked up many times. The chain combines TRBV15 with TRBJ1-4; D is ambiguous. V lost 7 bases and J lost 1, with 7 bases in between. The germline V gene has CDR1 LNHNV and CDR2 YYDKDF (reference sequence). The CDR3 runs to 13 residues. Written as DNA, the CDR3 is TGTGCCACCACCGGAGGAACTAATGAAAAACTGTTTTTT. Residues: CATTGGTNEKLFF.

In its sample, this clonotype was seen many times. This chain uses TRBV21-1 with TRBJ1-2; TRBD1 is the table's D call, not checked against the DNA. TRBV21-1 is tagged as a pseudogene. The CDR3 is made up of 14 amino acids. CDR3 loop: CASSDRDPTYGYTF. CDR3 sequence (DNA): TGTGCCAGCAGCGACCGGGACCCGACCTATGGCTACACCTTC.

Ten or more counts support this clonotype. The chain links TRBV27 to TRBJ1-5; D call uncertain. There are 15 residues in the CDR3. Trimming cost V 3 bases and J 1 base, with 10 bases left between them. Germline V gene lookup returns CDR1 MNHEY and CDR2 SMNVEV (reference sequence). The CDR3 region is CASSLTMISNQPQHF. In nucleotides, the CDR3 is TGTGCCAGCAGTTTGACGATGATAAGCAATCAGCCCCAGCATTTT.